This entry lists 10 T cell receptor beta chains sequenced from one sample in a study of early T cells in non-severe SARS-CoV-2 infection. TCRdb passed the 5' RACE reads through MiXCR, listing each CDR3 protein once. The repertoire includes about 33,000 distinct CDR3 sequences, more than 5% of them detected once, and approximately 14% sits in the top ten. The specimen was whole blood. These receptor sequences come from an adult who was a healthcare worker with PCR-confirmed SARS-CoV-2 infection or an uninfected control (not recorded which).

In its sample, this clonotype was seen a few times. The chain carries TRBV5-1 and TRBJ1-1; 9 bases align to TRBD1. Germline V gene lookup returns CDR1 SGHRS and CDR2 YFSETQ. With 3 bases clipped from V and 4 bases from J, the junction kept 4 bases outside the gene matches. The CDR3 runs to 14 residues. The CDR3 DNA reads as TGCGCCAGCAGCTCGGGACAGGGAGGCACTGAAGCTTTCTTT. Translating gives CASSSGQGGTEAFF.

This clonotype was picked up many times. The rearrangement joins TRBV3-1 to TRBJ2-5, with TRBD2 identical over 10 bases. V lost 4 bases to trimming and J lost 2 bases; unmatched junction nucleotides: 4. Germline V gives CDR1 LGHDT, CDR2 YNNKEL (reference sequence). The CDR3 totals 15 residues. The CDR3 coding sequence is TGTGCCAGCAGCCCCGAGGGACTAGCGCAAGAGACCCAGTACTTC. As protein: CASSPEGLAQETQYF.

This rearrangement joins TRBV12-5 to TRBJ2-2, with D hard to call. In germline, CDR1 is LGHNT, CDR2 FRNRAP. With 6 bases removed from V and 0 bases from J, the gap between germline ends came to 14 bases. This CDR3 has 16 residues. The CDR3 DNA sequence: TGTGCTAGTGGCAAGTCAGATACTGCGAACACCGGGGAGCTGTTTTTT. Translation: CASGKSDTANTGELFF.

This clonotype has just a few counts. The chain recombines TRBV27 with TRBJ2-1; 9 positions match TRBD1. V dropped 3 bases and J dropped 8; count of bases not matched to a gene: 11. Germline values: CDR1 MNHEY, CDR2 SMNVEV (reference sequence). This CDR3 contains 16 residues. CDR3 sequence (DNA): TGTGCCAGCAGTTTCTTAGGGGACAGGGATATAGATGAGCAGTTCTTC. Translation: CASSFLGDRDIDEQFF.

This clonotype has at least ten counts. This rearrangement joins TRBV12-3 or TRBV12-4 to TRBJ1-4; 7 bases fit TRBD1. This CDR3 has 16 amino acids. V lost 1 base, J lost 5 bases, and 7 bases stayed unmatched. Here the CDR3 reads CASSLGLAGGNEKLFF. The CDR3 nucleotides are TGTGCCAGCAGTTTAGGGCTGGCAGGGGGAAATGAAAAACTGTTTTTT.

This clonotype showed up many times. This rearrangement joins TRBV7-9 to TRBJ1-6; D remains unclear. Trimming removed 5 bases at V and 14 bases at J, with 13 bases between. CDR3 length: 12 amino acids. Germline V gene lookup returns CDR1 SEHNR and CDR2 FQNEAQ (reference sequence). For the CDR3, the DNA is TGTGCCAGCAGCCCGGGGATTGGATCCCTCCACTTT. It is translated as CASSPGIGSLHF.

This clonotype occurred a few times. This rearrangement joins TRBV29-1 to TRBJ2-3, with D possibly matching TRBD2 (6 bases). Germline V gives CDR1 SQVTM, CDR2 ANQGSEA. The CDR3 spans 12 residues. Trimming shortened V by 6 bases and J by 4 bases, and 11 bases separated the two germline ends. CDR3 amino acids: CSVGDFSDTQYF. The CDR3 DNA reads as TGCAGCGTCGGGGACTTCTCAGATACGCAGTATTTT.

This clonotype was counted at least ten times. The chain recombines TRBV20-1 with TRBJ2-5; D is ambiguous. CDR3 size: 15 residues. The germline gives CDR1 DFQATT, CDR2 SNEGSKA (reference sequence). V lost 6 bases and J lost 5, with 22 bases in between. For the CDR3, the DNA is TGCAGTGCAACCCGAGGATTGAGGCAGTTGGAGACCCAGTACTTC. Translating gives CSATRGLRQLETQYF.

This clonotype was seen at least ten times. V and J are TRBV7-9 and TRBJ1-5, with 8 bases lining up with TRBD1. This CDR3 is built from 14 residues. Trimming at V came to 6 bases and at J to 5 bases, leaving 6 bases not matched to a gene. Germline V gene sequence: CDR1 SEHNR, CDR2 FQNEAQ (reference sequence). The CDR3 reads CASRLTGGDQPQHF. The DNA of the CDR3 is TGTGCCAGCAGGCTCACAGGGGGAGATCAGCCCCAGCATTTT.

This clonotype was observed many times. This sequence joins TRBV7-2 and TRBJ2-1, with 12 bases identical to TRBD2. CDR1 SGHTA and CDR2 FQGNSA come from the germline V gene. The CDR3 totals 15 residues. Trimming at V came to 5 bases and at J to 5 bases, leaving 4 bases not matched to a gene. The CDR3 here is CASSDRLAGDNEQFF. As DNA, the CDR3 is TGTGCCAGCAGCGACCGACTAGCGGGGGACAATGAGCAGTTCTTC.